Listed below are T cell receptor beta chains from one sample, sequenced in a study of lymphopenia after photon versus proton radiotherapy. The method was immunoSEQ multiplex PCR; TCRdb's version includes in-frame clones alone and lacks a portion of them. Altogether approximately 65,000 clones are present, over 80% being singletons, with the ten largest covering 11%. The input for sequencing was peripheral blood, taken from a patient treated with proton-based radiotherapy. The receptors were sampled from a man older than 75 with esophageal cancer. The CDR3 runs from the conserved cysteine through the conserved F or W. A D gene is named only where the DNA matches it firmly. A clone size is listed for some rows: how often the clone was seen (once, few, many), or a class if it is expanded.

D,V,J,size,CDR3,DNA
TRBD1,TRBV7-2,TRBJ2-1,once,CASSLTGAGEQFF,TGTGCCAGCAGCTTGACAGGGGCAGGTGAGCAGTTCTTC
.,TRBV7-2,TRBJ1-5,once,CASSLYRVNQPQHF,TGTGCCAGCAGCTTATACAGGGTAAATCAGCCCCAGCATTTT
TRBD2,TRBV2,TRBJ2-5,.,CASTPGLTETQYF,TGTGCCAGCACCCCGGGACTAACAGAGACCCAGTACTTC
TRBD1,TRBV5-1,TRBJ1-1,.,CASSGETWTGTAFF,TGCGCCAGCAGCGGGGAGACCTGGACAGGCACAGCTTTCTTT
.,TRBV27,TRBJ2-1,.,CASSFYNEQFF,TGTGCCAGCAGTTTTTACAATGAGCAGTTCTTC
.,TRBV5-1,TRBJ1-4,.,CASSLDSGGRELFF,TGCGCCAGCAGCTTGGATTCCGGGGGACGGGAACTGTTTTTT
.,TRBV6-1,TRBJ1-1,.,CASSSQFGNTEAFF,TGTGCCAGCAGTTCCCAGTTCGGGAACACTGAAGCTTTCTTT
TRBD1,TRBV5-1,TRBJ1-1,.,CASSSRDQTGANTEAFF,TGCGCCAGCAGCTCCCGTGATCAGACAGGGGCAAACACTGAAGCTTTCTTT
TRBD2,TRBV19,TRBJ2-3,.,CASSIVASGGLDTQYF,TGTGCCAGTAGTATCGTGGCTAGCGGGGGGTTGGATACGCAGTATTTT
.,TRBV28,TRBJ2-7,.,CASSFTRDTYSYEQYF,TGTGCCAGCAGTTTCACCCGGGACACTTACTCCTACGAGCAGTACTTC
TRBD1,TRBV19,TRBJ1-6,many,CASSAGTGPFSPLHF,TGTGCCAGTAGTGCCGGGACAGGGCCGTTTTCACCCCTCCACTTT
.,TRBV19,TRBJ1-2,.,CASIASGPRVGGYTF,TGTGCCAGCATAGCGTCAGGCCCCCGAGTTGGCGGCTACACCTTC
TRBD1,TRBV29-1,TRBJ2-7,.,CSVEGVTGVSSRYEQYF,TGCAGCGTTGAGGGTGTTACAGGGGTCTCATCCCGTTACGAGCAGTACTTC
.,TRBV2,TRBJ2-3,once,CASSSDSSSTDTQYF,TGTGCCAGCAGCAGCGACAGTTCTAGCACAGATACGCAGTATTTT
.,TRBV5-1,TRBJ2-3,once,CASSFSTDTQYF,TGCGCCAGCAGCTTTAGCACAGATACGCAGTATTTT
.,TRBV19,TRBJ1-1,few,CASTTLEDTEAFF,TGTGCCAGTACTACACTGGAGGACACTGAAGCTTTCTTT
.,TRBV6-4,TRBJ2-3,.,CASSEATLASQYF,TGTGCCAGCAGTGAGGCAACTTTGGCCTCGCAGTATTTT
TRBD2,TRBV7-2,TRBJ2-3,.,CASNLAPLAGGTDTQYF,TGTGCCAGCAACTTGGCCCCCCTAGCGGGGGGCACAGATACGCAGTATTTT
TRBD1,TRBV19,TRBJ1-2,.,CASSPKTGDGSGYTF,TGTGCCAGTAGTCCTAAGACAGGGGATGGAAGTGGCTACACCTTC
TRBD2,TRBV5-4,TRBJ2-1,.,CASSWTSGGPYNEQFF,TGTGCCAGCAGCTGGACTAGCGGAGGGCCCTACAATGAGCAGTTCTTC
.,TRBV11-2,TRBJ2-3,.,CASSLGASATTDTQYF,TGTGCCAGCAGCTTAGGGGCTAGCGCCACCACAGATACGCAGTATTTT
.,TRBV5-6,TRBJ2-5,.,CASSLVGSGFGQETQYF,TGTGCCAGCAGCTTGGTTGGGTCGGGGTTCGGGCAAGAGACCCAGTACTTC
.,TRBV25-1,TRBJ2-1,.,CASHKSSYNEQFF,TGTGCCAGCCATAAGAGCTCCTACAATGAGCAGTTCTTC
.,TRBV5-1,TRBJ1-1,once,CASSLGGEGTEAFF,TGCGCCAGCAGCTTGGGCGGGGAGGGCACTGAAGCTTTCTTT
.,TRBV2,TRBJ2-6,.,CASSVYVSRGHSGANVLTF,TGTGCCAGCAGTGTGTATGTTAGTCGGGGCCACTCTGGGGCCAACGTCCTGACTTTC
.,TRBV7-2,TRBJ2-7,.,CASSLAHRNYEQYF,TGTGCCAGCAGCTTAGCGCACAGAAACTACGAGCAGTACTTC
.,TRBV6-5,TRBJ2-5,once,CASMGAGETQYF,TGTGCCAGCATGGGGGCGGGGGAGACCCAGTACTTC
.,TRBV7-2,TRBJ1-3,.,CASSLSPGSGNTIYF,TGTGCCAGCAGCTTGAGTCCTGGCTCTGGAAACACCATATATTTT
.,TRBV7-2,TRBJ2-2,few,CASTQQGLNTGELFF,TGTGCCAGCACCCAACAAGGACTGAACACCGGGGAGCTGTTTTTT
.,TRBV19,TRBJ1-1,few,CASTGWGNTEAFF,TGTGCCAGTACCGGGTGGGGGAACACTGAAGCTTTCTTT
.,TRBV7-2,TRBJ2-3,.,CASSLVTGFGVGDTQYF,TGTGCCAGCAGCTTAGTTACGGGATTTGGGGTGGGAGATACGCAGTATTTT
.,TRBV7-2,TRBJ1-3,.,CASTSAASGNTIYF,TGTGCCAGCACCTCGGCTGCCTCTGGAAACACCATATATTTT
TRBD2,TRBV10-3,TRBJ2-2,.,CAISQLAANTGELFF,TGTGCCATCAGTCAGCTAGCGGCGAACACCGGGGAGCTGTTTTTT
TRBD2,TRBV6-5,TRBJ2-1,.,CASSSQLADEQFF,TGTGCCAGCAGTTCGCAACTAGCGGATGAGCAGTTCTTC
.,TRBV7-9,TRBJ2-3,.,CASQDSTDTQYF,TGTGCCAGCCAAGATAGCACAGATACGCAGTATTTT
.,TRBV6-5,TRBJ2-3,.,CASSYSAGETQYF,TGTGCCAGCAGTTACTCGGCTGGGGAGACGCAGTATTTT
.,TRBV7-2,TRBJ2-1,.,CASSMVSGAANEQFF,TGTGCCAGCAGCATGGTCTCGGGGGCCGCCAATGAGCAGTTCTTC
.,TRBV7-9,TRBJ2-5,.,CASSLGDLDRNRQETQYF,TGTGCCAGCAGCTTAGGGGATTTGGACAGAAATAGACAAGAGACCCAGTACTTC
.,TRBV18,TRBJ2-2,.,CASSPSSGNTGELFF,TGTGCCAGCTCACCGTCATCGGGAAACACCGGGGAGCTGTTTTTT
.,TRBV18,TRBJ2-7,once,CASSPSPDIAYEQYF,TGTGCCAGCTCACCATCACCGGACATCGCCTACGAGCAGTACTTC
.,TRBV6-6,TRBJ2-3,.,CASSQSTGRGFYTQYF,TGTGCCAGCAGCCAGTCGACCGGTCGGGGCTTCTATACGCAGTATTTT
TRBD1,TRBV7-9,TRBJ2-7,.,CASSLAHRGNEQYF,TGTGCCAGCAGCTTAGCCCACAGGGGGAACGAGCAGTACTTC
.,TRBV11-2,TRBJ2-2,.,CASSLGRATGELFF,TGTGCCAGCAGCTTAGGGAGAGCCACCGGGGAGCTGTTTTTT
.,TRBV18,TRBJ2-3,.,CASSRGRSEGADTQYF,TGTGCCAGCTCACGAGGGCGGTCTGAGGGTGCAGATACGCAGTATTTT
TRBD1,TRBV7-8,TRBJ1-2,.,CASSLPGTGASSYTF,TGTGCCAGCAGCCTCCCCGGGACAGGGGCCTCGAGCTACACCTTC
.,TRBV6-5,TRBJ2-2,few,CASSRSARSTGELFF,TGTGCCAGCAGTAGGTCAGCGAGGAGCACCGGGGAGCTGTTTTTT
.,TRBV5-1,TRBJ2-1,.,CASSFPTVEQFF,TGCGCCAGCAGCTTTCCGACAGTTGAGCAGTTCTTC
.,TRBV11-2,TRBJ2-3,.,CASSLNAASLGDTQYF,TGTGCCAGCAGCTTAAATGCGGCTAGCCTAGGGGATACGCAGTATTTT